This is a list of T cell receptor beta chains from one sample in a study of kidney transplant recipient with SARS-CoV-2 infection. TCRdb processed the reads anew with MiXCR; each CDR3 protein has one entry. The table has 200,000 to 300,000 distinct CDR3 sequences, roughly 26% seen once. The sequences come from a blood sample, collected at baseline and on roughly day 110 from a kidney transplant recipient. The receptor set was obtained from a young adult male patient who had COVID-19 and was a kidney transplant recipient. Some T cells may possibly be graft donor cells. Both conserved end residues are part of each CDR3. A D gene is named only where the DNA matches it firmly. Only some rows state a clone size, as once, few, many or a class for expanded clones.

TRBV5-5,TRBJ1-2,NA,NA,CASSHLASRKTYGYTF,TGTGCCAGCAGCCACCTTGCCTCGCGAAAGACCTATGGCTACACCTTC
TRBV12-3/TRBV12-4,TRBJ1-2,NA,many,CASSAGLSFRKTYGYTF,TGTGCCAGCAGTGCTGGACTCAGCTTCCGAAAGACCTATGGCTACACCTTC
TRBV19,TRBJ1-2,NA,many,CASSILTFGTGLGGYTF,TGTGCCAGTAGTATCCTTACTTTCGGGACGGGACTGGGTGGCTACACCTTC
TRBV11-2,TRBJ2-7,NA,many,CASSLGSYEQYF,TGTGCCAGCAGCCTTGGATCGTACGAGCAGTACTTC
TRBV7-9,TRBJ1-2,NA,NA,CTSSLGGRGYTF,TGTACCAGCAGCTTAGGAGGCCGGGGCTACACCTTC
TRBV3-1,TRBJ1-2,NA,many,CASSYFSTLRKTYGYTF,TGTGCCAGCAGCTACTTCTCCACCCTTCGAAAGACCTATGGCTACACCTTC
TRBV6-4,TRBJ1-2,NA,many,CASSIQSSHGKTYGYTF,TGTGCCAGCAGTATTCAATCCTCACACGGAAAGACCTATGGCTACACCTTC
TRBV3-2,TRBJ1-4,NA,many,CASSRVGQELFF,TGTGCCAGCAGCCGGGTGGGACAGGAACTGTTTTTT
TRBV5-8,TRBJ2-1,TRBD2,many,CASSLIGTSGMGSYNEQFF,TGTGCCAGCAGCCTGATTGGTACTAGCGGGATGGGGTCCTACAATGAGCAGTTCTTC
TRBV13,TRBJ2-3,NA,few,CASSYRGLNTDTQYF,TGTGCCAGCAGCTACAGGGGACTAAACACAGATACGCAGTATTTT
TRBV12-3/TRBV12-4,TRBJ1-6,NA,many,CASSVGYSPLHF,TGTGCCAGCTCGGTGGGGTATTCACCCCTCCACTTT
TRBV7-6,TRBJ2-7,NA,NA,CASSPSSGRPLEQYF,TGTGCCAGCTCGCCGTCAAGTGGGAGGCCTCTCGAGCAGTACTTC
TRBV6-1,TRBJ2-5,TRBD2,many,CASRRDYNQETQYF,TGTGCCAGCAGGCGGGACTACAACCAAGAGACCCAGTACTTC
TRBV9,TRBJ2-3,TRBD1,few,CASSVSEGQGSTDTQYF,TGTGCCAGCAGCGTATCGGAGGGACAGGGGAGCACAGATACGCAGTATTTT
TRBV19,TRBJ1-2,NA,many,CASSIAGSGYTF,TGTGCCAGTAGTATTGCGGGGAGCGGCTACACCTTC
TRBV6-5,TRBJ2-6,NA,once,CASSRDRTGANVLTF,TGTGCCAGCAGTCGCGACAGGACTGGGGCCAACGTCCTGACTTTC
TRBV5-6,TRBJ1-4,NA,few,CASSLDGSATNEKLFF,TGTGCCAGCAGCTTGGACGGATCCGCAACTAATGAAAAACTGTTTTTT
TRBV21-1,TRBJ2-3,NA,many,CASRSELATVMQDTQYF,TGTGCCAGCAGATCCGAATTAGCTACAGTCATGCAAGATACGCAGTATTTT
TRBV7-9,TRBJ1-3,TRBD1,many,CASSWGQSDTIYF,TGTGCCAGCAGCTGGGGACAGTCGGACACCATATATTTT
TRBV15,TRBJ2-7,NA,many,CATSRGADFGQYF,TGTGCCACCAGCAGGGGGGCGGACTTTGGGCAGTACTTC
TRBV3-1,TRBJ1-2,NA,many,CASSQSTLTYGYTF,TGTGCCAGCAGCCAATCCACATTGACCTATGGCTACACCTTC
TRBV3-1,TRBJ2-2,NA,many,CASSISVPISGLTGELFF,TGTGCCAGCAGCATATCTGTTCCCATTTCAGGCTTGACCGGGGAGCTGTTTTTT
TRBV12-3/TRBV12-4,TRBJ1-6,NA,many,CASSSERSPLHF,TGTGCCAGCAGTTCGGAGAGGTCACCCCTCCACTTT
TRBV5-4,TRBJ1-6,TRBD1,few,CASSLTSGTGNNSPLHF,TGTGCCAGCAGCTTAACCTCCGGGACAGGCAATAATTCACCCCTCCACTTT
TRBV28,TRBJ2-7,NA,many,CASLQPPTYEQYF,TGTGCCAGTCTGCAGCCGCCAACCTACGAGCAGTACTTC
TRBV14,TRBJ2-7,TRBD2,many,CASSQGLAGSGNEQYF,TGTGCCAGCAGCCAGGGTCTAGCGGGGAGTGGAAACGAGCAGTACTTC
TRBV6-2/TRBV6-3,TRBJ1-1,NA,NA,CASGYQDSTGEAFF,TGTGCCAGCGGTTACCAGGACAGCACAGGTGAAGCTTTCTTT
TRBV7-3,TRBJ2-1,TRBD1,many,CASSSGTGQNNEQFF,TGTGCCAGCAGCTCAGGGACAGGGCAGAACAATGAGCAGTTCTTC
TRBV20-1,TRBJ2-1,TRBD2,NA,CSARNLMGDSGRILREQFF,TGCAGTGCTAGAAATCTTATGGGTGATAGCGGGAGGATACTTAGGGAGCAGTTCTTC
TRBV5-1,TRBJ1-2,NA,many,CASSQKSVRKTYGYTF,TGCGCCAGCTCTCAAAAATCGGTTCGAAAGACCTATGGCTACACCTTC
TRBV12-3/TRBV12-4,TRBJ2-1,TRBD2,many,CASSLDGLAVSYNEQFF,TGTGCCAGCAGTTTGGATGGACTAGCGGTTTCCTACAATGAGCAGTTCTTC
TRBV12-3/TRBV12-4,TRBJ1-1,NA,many,CASRPGDTEAFF,TGTGCCAGCAGGCCAGGGGACACTGAAGCTTTCTTT
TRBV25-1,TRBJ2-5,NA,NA,CASSEYGSPGTQYF,TGTGCCAGCAGTGAATATGGGTCCCCGGGGACCCAGTACTTC